In its sample, the clone carrying this T cell receptor (beta chain) was seen once. What it recognizes is unknown. V was clipped by 0 bases and J by 8 bases, with 13 bases between them. The CDR3 contains 14 residues. The germline V gene has CDR1 LGHNA and CDR2 YSLEER. Generated by immunoSEQ multiplex PCR, the TCRdb table keeps only in-frame clones and is missing some. Among approximately 75,000 clones listed, 85% to 90% were seen once. This record belongs to a study of OX40 agonist ivuxolimab in advanced cancers. For the study at large: Males comprised about 84% of the group, whose mean age was approximately 60 years (range about 20 to 79).

Autoimmune disease history or systemic immunosuppression meant exclusion. Study outcomes and limitations: Some nonresponders likewise displayed low normalized T-cell clonal expansion. CD4+ and CD8+ blood T cells expanded clonally by week 6 at 0.1 to 3.0 mg/kg.

This receptor was obtained from an adult with an advanced solid tumor such as melanoma, head and neck, liver or kidney cancer. The chain carries TRBV4-3 and TRBJ1-1, with unresolved D. Specimen: CD4+ or CD8+ T cells sorted from blood, collected in a trial of the OX40 agonist ivuxolimab. This CDR3 is CASSQDGSLAEAFF. The CDR3 DNA reads as TGCGCCAGCAGCCAAGATGGCAGCTTAGCGGAAGCTTTCTTT.